These T cell receptor beta chains were read from a single sample in a study of OX40 agonist ivuxolimab in advanced cancers. Libraries were prepared by immunoSEQ multiplex PCR; TCRdb keeps only in-frame clonotypes and omits some of them. Altogether around 110,000 clones are present, 90% being singletons, with the ten largest covering more than 0.4%. The specimen was CD4+ or CD8+ T cells sorted from blood, collected in a trial of the OX40 agonist ivuxolimab. The receptor source for this set is an adult with an advanced solid tumor such as melanoma, head and neck, liver or kidney cancer. CDR3s include the opening cysteine and the closing phenylalanine or tryptophan. The D gene is left open where the match is weak. Clone size is stated in some rows and not others, as once, few, many or a class when expanded.

cdr3_length: 14; j_call: TRBJ2-5; d_call: -; clone_size: -; v_call: TRBV4-2; cdr3_aa: CASSQSGTQETQYF; cdr3_nt: TGTGCCAGCAGCCAATCCGGGACCCAAGAGACCCAGTACTTC
cdr3_length: 14; j_call: TRBJ2-7; d_call: -; clone_size: -; v_call: TRBV6-1; cdr3_aa: CASRDDLTEYEQYF; cdr3_nt: TGTGCCAGCAGGGACGACTTGACAGAGTACGAGCAGTACTTC
cdr3_length: 14; j_call: TRBJ1-5; d_call: -; clone_size: -; v_call: TRBV6-1; cdr3_aa: CASSEAGRRQPQHF; cdr3_nt: TGTGCCAGCAGTGAAGCAGGGCGCAGGCAGCCCCAGCATTTT
cdr3_length: 15; j_call: TRBJ2-2; d_call: -; clone_size: -; v_call: TRBV9; cdr3_aa: CASSVDGRNTGELFF; cdr3_nt: TGTGCCAGCAGCGTAGATGGCCGGAACACCGGGGAGCTGTTTTTT
cdr3_length: 15; j_call: TRBJ1-5; d_call: -; clone_size: -; v_call: TRBV4-3; cdr3_aa: CASSQDYGQNQPQHF; cdr3_nt: TGCGCCAGCAGCCAAGACTACGGACAGAATCAGCCCCAGCATTTT
cdr3_length: 15; j_call: TRBJ2-5; d_call: -; clone_size: -; v_call: TRBV10-3; cdr3_aa: CAISEKTGKGETQYF; cdr3_nt: TGTGCCATCAGTGAGAAAACAGGGAAGGGAGAGACCCAGTACTTC
cdr3_length: 13; j_call: TRBJ1-1; d_call: -; clone_size: -; v_call: TRBV28; cdr3_aa: CASSLRAGGEAFF; cdr3_nt: TGTGCCAGCAGTTTACGGGCCGGGGGTGAAGCTTTCTTT
cdr3_length: 13; j_call: TRBJ1-1; d_call: TRBD1; clone_size: -; v_call: TRBV28; cdr3_aa: CASSSGQFAEAFF; cdr3_nt: TGTGCCAGCAGTTCGGGACAGTTCGCTGAAGCTTTCTTT
cdr3_length: 14; j_call: TRBJ1-2; d_call: -; clone_size: -; v_call: TRBV5-4; cdr3_aa: CASSEEGPNYGYTF; cdr3_nt: TGTGCCAGCAGTGAAGAAGGGCCTAACTATGGCTACACCTTC
cdr3_length: 14; j_call: TRBJ1-5; d_call: -; clone_size: -; v_call: TRBV2; cdr3_aa: CASSERLSNQPQHF; cdr3_nt: TGTGCCAGCAGTGAACGGCTGAGCAATCAGCCCCAGCATTTT
cdr3_length: 15; j_call: TRBJ1-2; d_call: TRBD1; clone_size: -; v_call: TRBV14; cdr3_aa: CASSQYRTGNYGYTF; cdr3_nt: TGTGCCAGCAGCCAATATCGGACAGGAAACTATGGCTACACCTTC
cdr3_length: 17; j_call: TRBJ1-4; d_call: TRBD1; clone_size: -; v_call: TRBV7-2; cdr3_aa: CASSAGGQGKTNEKLFF; cdr3_nt: TGTGCCAGCAGCGCTGGGGGACAGGGTAAAACTAATGAAAAACTGTTTTTT
cdr3_length: 17; j_call: TRBJ1-6; d_call: -; clone_size: -; v_call: TRBV7-6; cdr3_aa: CASSPSLGFSNNSPLHF; cdr3_nt: TGTGCCAGCAGCCCATCCCTGGGGTTCTCTAATAATTCACCCCTCCACTTT
cdr3_length: 13; j_call: TRBJ1-5; d_call: -; clone_size: -; v_call: TRBV28; cdr3_aa: CASMDTYNQPQHF; cdr3_nt: TGTGCCAGCATGGACACCTACAATCAGCCCCAGCATTTT
cdr3_length: 11; j_call: TRBJ2-2; d_call: -; clone_size: once; v_call: TRBV19; cdr3_aa: CASNRAGELFF; cdr3_nt: TGTGCCAGTAATCGCGCCGGGGAGCTGTTTTTT
cdr3_length: 12; j_call: TRBJ1-1; d_call: -; clone_size: -; v_call: TRBV4-2; cdr3_aa: CASSQQGTEAFF; cdr3_nt: TGTGCCAGCAGCCAGCAGGGAACTGAAGCTTTCTTT
cdr3_length: 17; j_call: TRBJ2-5; d_call: TRBD2; clone_size: -; v_call: TRBV10-3; cdr3_aa: CAISSPRASGGLETQYF; cdr3_nt: TGTGCCATCAGCTCCCCCAGGGCTAGCGGGGGGCTGGAGACCCAGTACTTC
cdr3_length: 14; j_call: TRBJ2-7; d_call: -; clone_size: -; v_call: TRBV28; cdr3_aa: CASSLLGTGWEQYF; cdr3_nt: TGTGCCAGCAGTTTATTGGGGACTGGGTGGGAGCAGTACTTC
cdr3_length: 14; j_call: TRBJ2-7; d_call: -; clone_size: -; v_call: TRBV18; cdr3_aa: CASSRGAQTYEQYF; cdr3_nt: TGTGCCAGCTCCCGAGGGGCCCAGACCTACGAGCAGTACTTC
cdr3_length: 14; j_call: TRBJ1-5; d_call: TRBD1; clone_size: -; v_call: TRBV7-2; cdr3_aa: CASSQQGAGQPQHF; cdr3_nt: TGTGCCAGCAGCCAGCAGGGGGCTGGGCAGCCCCAGCATTTT
cdr3_length: 17; j_call: TRBJ2-1; d_call: -; clone_size: -; v_call: TRBV18; cdr3_aa: CASSPRSAGQLYNEQFF; cdr3_nt: TGTGCCAGCTCACCACGATCCGCCGGACAGCTATACAATGAGCAGTTCTTC
cdr3_length: 14; j_call: TRBJ1-1; d_call: -; clone_size: -; v_call: TRBV18; cdr3_aa: CASSGDGRGTEAFF; cdr3_nt: TGTGCCAGCTCGGGTGACGGCCGGGGAACTGAAGCTTTCTTT
cdr3_length: 14; j_call: TRBJ1-6; d_call: -; clone_size: -; v_call: TRBV5-4; cdr3_aa: CASTKGGDNSPLHF; cdr3_nt: TGTGCCAGCACCAAAGGTGGGGATAATTCACCCCTCCACTTT
cdr3_length: 17; j_call: TRBJ2-7; d_call: TRBD2; clone_size: once; v_call: TRBV19; cdr3_aa: CASSPGLAGGRSYEQYF; cdr3_nt: TGTGCCAGTAGCCCGGGGCTAGCGGGGGGACGCTCCTACGAGCAGTACTTC
cdr3_length: 21; j_call: TRBJ2-6; d_call: TRBD1; clone_size: -; v_call: TRBV12-5; cdr3_aa: CANLRKPGQGLTPSGANVLTF; cdr3_nt: TGTGCTAACCTCCGGAAACCGGGACAGGGACTTACCCCCTCTGGGGCCAACGTCCTGACTTTC
cdr3_length: 18; j_call: TRBJ1-3; d_call: -; clone_size: -; v_call: TRBV7-2; cdr3_aa: CASSLQFGQQVSGNTIYF; cdr3_nt: TGTGCCAGCAGCTTACAATTTGGCCAGCAAGTCTCTGGAAACACCATATATTTT
cdr3_length: 14; j_call: TRBJ1-2; d_call: TRBD1; clone_size: -; v_call: TRBV6-5; cdr3_aa: CASSFGTEGFGYTF; cdr3_nt: TGTGCCAGCAGTTTCGGGACAGAAGGCTTTGGCTACACCTTC
cdr3_length: 14; j_call: TRBJ1-2; d_call: -; clone_size: -; v_call: TRBV30; cdr3_aa: CAWRLTGTTPGYTF; cdr3_nt: TGTGCCTGGAGATTAACCGGGACCACACCTGGCTACACCTTC
cdr3_length: 14; j_call: TRBJ2-2; d_call: -; clone_size: -; v_call: TRBV6-1; cdr3_aa: CASSVTGFTGELFF; cdr3_nt: TGTGCCAGCAGTGTAACAGGTTTCACCGGGGAGCTGTTTTTT